Here is one TCR beta chain with its context. The antigen is unknown. The data originate from a study of T cell responses to AZD1222 COVID-19 vaccine. The data were produced by immunoSEQ multiplex PCR, yet TCRdb's version contains in-frame clones alone and is incomplete. The profile shows just over 80,000 clones, around 89% of them singletons. This CDR3 contains 15 residues. Trimming shortened V by 2 bases and J by 3 bases, and 13 bases separated the two germline ends. Germline values: CDR1 SGHDT, CDR2 YYEEEE. The study's findings and limits: Clonal diversity was possibly underestimated; the donors were predominantly white British and more often female.

Sequencing used peripheral blood, obtained on day 0 of AZD1222 vaccination. The J gene is TRBJ2-3, the V gene TRBV5-6; D may match TRBD1 or TRBD2 (6 bases each). The sequence derives from an adult in good health. The CDR3 coding sequence is TGTGCCAGCAGCTTAACGGGGGCCGGGACAGATACGCAGTATTTT. Protein sequence: CASSLTGAGTDTQYF.